This T cell receptor (beta chain) derives from a study of neurological immune-mediated disorders. Broader study findings: Subjects shared no identical expanded-clone CDR3 amino acid sequences, suggesting private TCR-beta repertoires in all groups. The greatest TCR clonal expansion appeared in HTLV-1-associated myelopathy and the smallest, falling below healthy controls, in multiple sclerosis.

This CDR3 has 15 residues. Germline V CDR1 and CDR2: SGHVS, FNYEAQ. V shed 3 bases and J 9 bases; nucleotides not matched to a gene: 8. This clonotype has at least ten counts. As yet, its antigen is unknown. PBMCs stored at -80 C, numbering 2 million, were the origin of the unsorted libraries. Synthesis of cDNA was performed by 5'RACE using 10-nucleotide random UMIs. TCRdb used MiXCR to reprocess the 5' RACE reads, holding one entry per CDR3 protein. The sample carries 55,000 to 75,000 distinct CDR3 sequences, approximately 5.1% recorded once. The sequenced sample consisted of PBMCs. The sequence was collected from a human donor with multiple sclerosis. The donor label of this sample is uncertain. The chain uses TRBV7-6 and TRBJ2-3; 11 nucleotides align to TRBD2. The CDR3 DNA sequence: TGTGCCAGCAGCTTGGCTAGCGGGGGGATCCGAACGCAGTATTTT. This sequence encodes CASSLASGGIRTQYF.